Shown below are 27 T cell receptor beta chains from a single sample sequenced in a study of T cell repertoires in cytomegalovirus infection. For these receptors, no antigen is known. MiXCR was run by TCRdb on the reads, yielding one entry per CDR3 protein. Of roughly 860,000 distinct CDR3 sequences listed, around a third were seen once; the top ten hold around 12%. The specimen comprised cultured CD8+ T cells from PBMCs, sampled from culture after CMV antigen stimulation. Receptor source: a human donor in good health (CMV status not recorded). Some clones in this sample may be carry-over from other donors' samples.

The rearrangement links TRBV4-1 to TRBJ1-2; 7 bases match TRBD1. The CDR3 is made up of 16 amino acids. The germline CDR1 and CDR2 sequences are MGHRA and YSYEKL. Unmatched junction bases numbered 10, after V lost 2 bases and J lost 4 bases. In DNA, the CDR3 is TGCGCCAGCAGCCAACCGGGACAGTTAGGCTTCTATGGCTACACCTTC. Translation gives CASSQPGQLGFYGYTF.

CDR3 DNA: TGCAGCGTTGGGGAGGGGTCGAAAGAGACCCAGTACTTC. Translation gives CSVGEGSKETQYF. The V gene is TRBV29-1, the J gene TRBJ2-5; TRBD2 matches 7 bases. The CDR3 extends over 13 amino acids. V was clipped by 4 bases and J by 3 bases; unmatched bases: 5. Germline CDR1 reads SQVTM; CDR2 reads ANQGSEA. Variable domain in full (rest from reference TRBV29-1 and TRBJ2-5): SAVISQKPSRDICQRGTSLTIQCQVDSQVTMMFWYRQQPGQSLTLIATANQGSEATYESGFVIDKFPISRPNLTFSTLTVSNMSPEDSSIYLCSVGEGSKETQYFGPGTRLLVL.

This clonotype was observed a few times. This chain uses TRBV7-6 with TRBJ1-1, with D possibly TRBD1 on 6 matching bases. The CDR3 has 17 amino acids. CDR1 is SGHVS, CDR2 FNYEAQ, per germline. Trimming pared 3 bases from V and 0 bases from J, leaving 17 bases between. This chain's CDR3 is CASSLRGGPGLNTEAFF. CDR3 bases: TGTGCCAGCAGCTTGAGAGGGGGACCGGGTCTGAACACTGAAGCTTTCTTT.

The CDR3 nucleotides are TGTGCCAGCAGCCACCTATCGACCGGAGATACGCAGTATTTT. It translates to CASSHLSTGDTQYF. The chain has TRBV14 and TRBJ2-3, with D hard to call. CDR3 length equals 14 residues. Trimming left V 3 bases short and J 5 bases short, with 12 bases between. CDR1 and CDR2 from the germline V gene are SGHDN and FVKESK.

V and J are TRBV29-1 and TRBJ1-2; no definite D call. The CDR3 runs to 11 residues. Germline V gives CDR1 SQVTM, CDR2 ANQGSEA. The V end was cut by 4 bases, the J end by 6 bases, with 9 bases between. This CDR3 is CSVGLEDGYTF. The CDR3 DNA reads TGCAGCGTTGGTCTAGAAGATGGCTACACCTTC.

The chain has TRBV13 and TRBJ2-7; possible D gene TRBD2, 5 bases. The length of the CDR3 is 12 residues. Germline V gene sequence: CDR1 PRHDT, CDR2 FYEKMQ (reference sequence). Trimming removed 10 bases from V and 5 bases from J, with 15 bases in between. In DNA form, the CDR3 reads TGTGCCACTCGGACTTCCCCGAACGAGCAGTACTTC. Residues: CATRTSPNEQYF.

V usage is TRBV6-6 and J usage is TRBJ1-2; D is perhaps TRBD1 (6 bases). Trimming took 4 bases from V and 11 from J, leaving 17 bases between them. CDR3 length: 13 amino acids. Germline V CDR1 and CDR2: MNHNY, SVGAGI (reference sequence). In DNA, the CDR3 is TGTGCCAGCAGTTTGTTGGACAGTTTTGGGTACACCTTC. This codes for CASSLLDSFGYTF.

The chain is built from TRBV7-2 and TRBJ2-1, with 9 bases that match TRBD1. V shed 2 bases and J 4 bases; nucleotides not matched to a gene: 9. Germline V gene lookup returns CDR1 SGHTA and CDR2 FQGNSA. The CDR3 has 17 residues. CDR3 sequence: CASSLNTGTGRYNEQFF. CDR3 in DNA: TGTGCCAGCAGCTTAAATACCGGGACAGGGCGGTACAATGAGCAGTTCTTC.

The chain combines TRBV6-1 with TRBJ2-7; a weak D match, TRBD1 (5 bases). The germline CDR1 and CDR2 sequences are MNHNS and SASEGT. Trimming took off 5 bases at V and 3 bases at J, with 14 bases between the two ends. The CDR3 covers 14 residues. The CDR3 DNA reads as TGTGCCAGCAGTCCACTATATGACAGCTACGAGCAGTACTTC. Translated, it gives CASSPLYDSYEQYF.

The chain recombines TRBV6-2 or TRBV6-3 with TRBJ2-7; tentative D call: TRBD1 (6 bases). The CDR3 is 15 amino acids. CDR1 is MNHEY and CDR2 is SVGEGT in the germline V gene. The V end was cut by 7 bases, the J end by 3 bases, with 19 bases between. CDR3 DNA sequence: TGTGCCAGCAATCGTCCTTGGGACACCAACTACGAGCAGTACGTC. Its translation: CASNRPWDTNYEQYV.

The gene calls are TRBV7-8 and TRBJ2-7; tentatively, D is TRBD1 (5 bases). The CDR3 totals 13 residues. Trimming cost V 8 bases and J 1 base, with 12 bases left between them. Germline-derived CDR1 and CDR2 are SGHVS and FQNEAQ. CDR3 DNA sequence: TGTGCCAGCGTTAGGACACCTTCCTACGAGCAGTACTTC. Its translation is CASVRTPSYEQYF. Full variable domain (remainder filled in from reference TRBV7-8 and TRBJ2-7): GAGVSQSPRYKVAKRGQDVALRCDPISGHVSLFWYQQALGQGPEFLTYFQNEAQLDKSGLPSDRFFAERPEGSVSTLKIQRTQQEDSAVYLCASVRTPSYEQYFGPGTRLTVT.

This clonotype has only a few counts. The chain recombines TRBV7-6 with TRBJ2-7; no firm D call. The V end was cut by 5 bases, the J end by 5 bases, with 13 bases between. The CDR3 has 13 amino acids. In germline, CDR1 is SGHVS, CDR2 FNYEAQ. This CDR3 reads CASSPPGEDEQYF. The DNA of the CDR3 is TGTGCCAGCAGCCCTCCCGGAGAGGACGAGCAGTACTTC. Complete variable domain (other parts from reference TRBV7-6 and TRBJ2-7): GAGVSQSPRYKVTKRGQDVALRCDPISGHVSLYWYRQALGQGPEFLTYFNYEAQQDKSGLPNDRFSAERPEGSISTLTIQRTEQRDSAMYRCASSPPGEDEQYFGPGTRLTVT.

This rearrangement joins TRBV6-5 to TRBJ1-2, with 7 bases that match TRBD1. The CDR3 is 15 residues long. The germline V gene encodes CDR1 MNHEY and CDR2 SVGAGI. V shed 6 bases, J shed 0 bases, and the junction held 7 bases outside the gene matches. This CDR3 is CASRKQGFANYGYTF. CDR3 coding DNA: TGTGCCAGCAGAAAACAGGGGTTCGCTAACTATGGCTACACCTTC.

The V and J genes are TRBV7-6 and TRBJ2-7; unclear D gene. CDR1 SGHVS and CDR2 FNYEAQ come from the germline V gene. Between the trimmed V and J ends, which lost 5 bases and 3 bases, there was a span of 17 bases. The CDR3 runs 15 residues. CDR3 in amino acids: CASSTAGSNNYEQYV. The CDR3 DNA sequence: TGTGCCAGCAGCACGGCCGGTTCCAACAACTACGAGCAGTACGTC.

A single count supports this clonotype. The CDR3 DNA follows: TGCGCCAGCAGATCCGACATGAACACTGAAGCTTTCTTT. This sequence encodes CASRSDMNTEAFF. The chain couples TRBV5-1 to TRBJ1-1; D not certain. V lost 5 bases, J lost 0 bases, and 8 bases lay in between. Per germline, CDR1 SGHRS and CDR2 YFSETQ. The length of the CDR3 is 13 residues.

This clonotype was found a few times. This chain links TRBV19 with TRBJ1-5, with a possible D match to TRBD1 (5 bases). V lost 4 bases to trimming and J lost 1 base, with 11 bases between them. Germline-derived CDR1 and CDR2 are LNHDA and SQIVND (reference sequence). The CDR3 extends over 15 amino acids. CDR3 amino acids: CASSTERGSNQPQHF. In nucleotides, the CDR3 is TGTGCCAGTAGTACCGAGCGGGGGAGCAATCAGCCCCAGCATTTT.

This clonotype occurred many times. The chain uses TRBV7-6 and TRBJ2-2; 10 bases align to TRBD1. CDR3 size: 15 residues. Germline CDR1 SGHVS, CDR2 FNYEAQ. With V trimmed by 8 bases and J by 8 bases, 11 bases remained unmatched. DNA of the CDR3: TGTGCCAGCGGAGGGGACAGGGGTTTCACTGGGGAGCTGTTTTTT. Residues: CASGGDRGFTGELFF.

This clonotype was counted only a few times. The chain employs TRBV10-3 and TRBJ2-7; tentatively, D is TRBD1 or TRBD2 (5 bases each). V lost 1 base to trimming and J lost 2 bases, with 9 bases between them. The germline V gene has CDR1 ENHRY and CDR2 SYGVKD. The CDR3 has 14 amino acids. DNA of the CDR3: TGTGCCATCAGTGAGTTGCAGGGAGCCTACGAGCAGTACTTC. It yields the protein CAISELQGAYEQYF.

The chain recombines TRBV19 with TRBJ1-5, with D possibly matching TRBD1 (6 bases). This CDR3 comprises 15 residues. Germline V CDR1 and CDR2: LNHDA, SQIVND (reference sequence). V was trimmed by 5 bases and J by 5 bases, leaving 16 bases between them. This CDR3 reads CASSFYQGTHQPQHF. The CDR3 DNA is TGTGCCAGTAGTTTCTATCAGGGGACCCATCAGCCCCAGCATTTT.

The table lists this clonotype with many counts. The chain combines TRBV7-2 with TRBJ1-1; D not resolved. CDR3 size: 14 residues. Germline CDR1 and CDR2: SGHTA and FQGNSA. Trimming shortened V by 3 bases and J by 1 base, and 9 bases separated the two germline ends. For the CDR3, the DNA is TGTGCCAGCAGCTTCCTCCGGGCGAACACTGAAGCTTTCTTT. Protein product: CASSFLRANTEAFF. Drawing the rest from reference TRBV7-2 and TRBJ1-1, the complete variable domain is GAGVSQSPSNKVTEKGKDVELRCDPISGHTALYWYRQSLGQGLEFLIYFQGNSAPDKSGLPSDRFSAERTGGSVSTLTIQRTQQEDSAVYLCASSFLRANTEAFFGQGTRLTVV.

DNA of the CDR3: TGTGCCAGCCTGGCAGGGATAAATTCACCCCTCCACTTT. This sequence encodes CASLAGINSPLHF. V is TRBV5-5 and J is TRBJ1-6; D perhaps matches TRBD1 (5 bases). Germline lookup yields CDR1 SGHKS and CDR2 YYEKEE (reference sequence). V was clipped by 7 bases and J by 7 bases, with 12 bases between them. There are 13 residues in the CDR3.

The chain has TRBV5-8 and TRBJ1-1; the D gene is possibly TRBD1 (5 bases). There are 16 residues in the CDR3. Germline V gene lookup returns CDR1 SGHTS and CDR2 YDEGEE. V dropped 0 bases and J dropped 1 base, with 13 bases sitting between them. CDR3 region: CASSLVTADGNTEAFF. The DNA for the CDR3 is TGTGCCAGCAGCTTGGTGACAGCCGATGGGAACACTGAAGCTTTCTTT.

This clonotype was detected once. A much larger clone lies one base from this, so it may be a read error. The CDR3, as DNA: TGTGCCAGCAGTTACGGTCCGGGAACTAATGAAAAACTGTTTTTT. Translating gives CASSYGPGTNEKLFF. The chain employs TRBV6-2 or TRBV6-3 and TRBJ1-4; no reliable D call. Germline CDR1 and CDR2: MNHEY and SVGEGT. Trimming cost V 2 bases and J 1 base, with 8 bases left between them. This CDR3 is 15 amino acids long.

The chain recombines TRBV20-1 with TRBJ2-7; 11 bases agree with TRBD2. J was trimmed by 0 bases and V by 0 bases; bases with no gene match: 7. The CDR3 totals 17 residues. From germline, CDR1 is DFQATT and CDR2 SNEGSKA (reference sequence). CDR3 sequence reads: CSARDPELAGASYEQYF. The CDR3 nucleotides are TGCAGTGCTAGAGATCCTGAACTAGCGGGGGCCTCCTACGAGCAGTACTTC.

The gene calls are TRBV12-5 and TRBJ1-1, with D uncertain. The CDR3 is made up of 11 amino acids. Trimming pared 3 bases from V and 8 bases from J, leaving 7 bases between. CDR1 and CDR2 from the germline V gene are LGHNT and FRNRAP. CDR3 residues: CASGFTREAFF. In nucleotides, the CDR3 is TGTGCTAGTGGTTTTACTAGAGAAGCTTTCTTT.

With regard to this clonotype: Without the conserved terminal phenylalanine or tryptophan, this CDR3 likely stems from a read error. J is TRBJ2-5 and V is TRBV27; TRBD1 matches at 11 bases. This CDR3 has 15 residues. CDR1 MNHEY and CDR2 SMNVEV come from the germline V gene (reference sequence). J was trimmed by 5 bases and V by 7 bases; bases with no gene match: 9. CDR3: CASTGPGQGGETQYY. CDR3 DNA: TGTGCCAGCACCGGGCCGGGACAGGGGGGGGAGACCCAGTACTAC.

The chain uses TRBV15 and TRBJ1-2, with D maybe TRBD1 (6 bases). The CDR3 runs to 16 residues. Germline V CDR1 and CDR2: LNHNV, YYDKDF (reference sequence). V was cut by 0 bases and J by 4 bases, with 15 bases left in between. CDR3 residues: CATSREGPQGGYGYTF. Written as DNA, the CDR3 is TGTGCCACCAGCAGAGAAGGACCACAGGGTGGCTATGGCTACACCTTC.